The T cell receptor beta chain under discussion was sequenced for a study of Graves' ophthalmopathy and Graves' hyperthyroidism. Symptoms, serum thyroxine and TRAb, thyroid ultrasound, and orbital computed tomography formed the diagnostic basis. A volume of around 9.5 ml of fresh peripheral blood supplied the PBMCs. V lost 6 bases, J lost 6 bases, and 10 bases stayed unmatched. The CDR3 has 14 amino acids. For repertoire sequencing, the TCR beta CDR3 regions were amplified from RNA transcripts. HTBI-primed RT-PCR formed the first round, and a multiplex PCR formed the second. TCRdb recomputed calls from the multiplex PCR reads with MiXCR, one row per CDR3 protein. Of about 220,000 distinct CDR3 sequences detected, 20% to 25% appear once; the ten largest clones hold roughly 44%. This clonotype was recorded many times.

The sequence derives from a woman aged 45-59 years with Graves' ophthalmopathy. The rearrangement joins TRBV12-3 or TRBV12-4 to TRBJ1-1; 7 bases are shared with TRBD1. The sample comprised peripheral blood. The CDR3 protein is CASSSNRGVPEAFF. CDR3 DNA sequence: TGTGCCAGCAGCTCTAACAGGGGAGTCCCTGAAGCTTTCTTT.